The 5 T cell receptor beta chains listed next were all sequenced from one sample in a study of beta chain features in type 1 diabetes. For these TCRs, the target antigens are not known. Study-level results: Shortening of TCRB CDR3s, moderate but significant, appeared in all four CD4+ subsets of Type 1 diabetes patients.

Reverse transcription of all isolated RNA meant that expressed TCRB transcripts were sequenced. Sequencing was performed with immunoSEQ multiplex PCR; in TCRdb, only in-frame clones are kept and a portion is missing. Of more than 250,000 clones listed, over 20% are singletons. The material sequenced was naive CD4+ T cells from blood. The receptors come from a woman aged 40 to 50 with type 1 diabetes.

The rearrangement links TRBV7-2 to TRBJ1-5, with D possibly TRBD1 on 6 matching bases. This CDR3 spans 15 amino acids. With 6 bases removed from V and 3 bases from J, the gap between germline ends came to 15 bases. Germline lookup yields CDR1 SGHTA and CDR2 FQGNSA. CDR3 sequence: CASRPPGQNNQPQHF. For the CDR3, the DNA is TGTGCCAGCAGACCTCCCGGACAGAACAATCAGCCCCAGCATTTT.

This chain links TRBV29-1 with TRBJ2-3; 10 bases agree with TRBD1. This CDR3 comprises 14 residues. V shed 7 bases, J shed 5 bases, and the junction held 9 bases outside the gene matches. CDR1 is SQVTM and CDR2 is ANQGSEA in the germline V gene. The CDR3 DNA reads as TGCAGCGCCGAGGAGGGACAGGGGATAGATACGCAGTATTTT. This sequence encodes CSAEEGQGIDTQYF.

The CDR3 nucleotides read TGTGCCAGTAGTCAGAGCGGGGGGTTCGAAGAGACCCAGTACTTC. It codes for CASSQSGGFEETQYF. V and J are TRBV19 and TRBJ2-5, with 9 bases aligning to TRBD2. V was clipped by 5 bases and J by 3 bases; unmatched bases: 7. Germline V lookup: CDR1 LNHDA, CDR2 SQIVND (reference sequence). The CDR3 covers 15 residues.

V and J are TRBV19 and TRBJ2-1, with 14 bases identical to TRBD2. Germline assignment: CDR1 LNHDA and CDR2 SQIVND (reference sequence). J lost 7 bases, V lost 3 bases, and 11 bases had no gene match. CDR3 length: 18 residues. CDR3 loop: CASSIGTSGSHWGNEQFF. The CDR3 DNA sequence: TGTGCCAGTAGTATCGGGACTAGCGGGAGCCATTGGGGGAATGAGCAGTTCTTC. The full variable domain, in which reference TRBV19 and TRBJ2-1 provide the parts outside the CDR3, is DGGITQSPKYLFRKEGQNVTLSCEQNLNHDAMYWYRQDPGQGLRLIYYSQIVNDFQKGDIAEGYSVSREKKESFPLTVTSAQKNPTAFYLCASSIGTSGSHWGNEQFFGPGTRLTVL.

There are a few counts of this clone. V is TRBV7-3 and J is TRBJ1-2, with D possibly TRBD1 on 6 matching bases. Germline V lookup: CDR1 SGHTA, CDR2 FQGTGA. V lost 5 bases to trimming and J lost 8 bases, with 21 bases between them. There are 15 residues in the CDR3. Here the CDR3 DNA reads TGTGCCAGCAGCCATGGGACAAACCCTATGTCAGGCTACACCTTC. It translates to CASSHGTNPMSGYTF.